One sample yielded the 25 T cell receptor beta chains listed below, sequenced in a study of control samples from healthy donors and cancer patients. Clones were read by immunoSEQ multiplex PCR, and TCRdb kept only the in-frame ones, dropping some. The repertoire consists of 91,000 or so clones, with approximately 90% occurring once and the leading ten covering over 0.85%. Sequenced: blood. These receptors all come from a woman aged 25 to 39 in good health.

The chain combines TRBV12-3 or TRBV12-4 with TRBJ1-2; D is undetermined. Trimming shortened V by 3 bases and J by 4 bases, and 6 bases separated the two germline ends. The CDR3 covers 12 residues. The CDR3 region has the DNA TGTGCCAGCAGTTTTGGAGGCTATGGCTACACCTTC. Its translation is CASSFGGYGYTF.

CDR3 residues: CASSHSFSLLRGSGNTIYF. The CDR3 nucleotides are TGCGCCAGCAGCCACTCGTTTTCCCTTTTACGGGGCTCTGGAAACACCATATATTTT. The chain joins TRBV5-1 to TRBJ1-3, with D hard to call. Trimming stripped 4 bases from V and 0 bases from J, with 23 bases between. The CDR3 is made up of 19 amino acids. Per the germline V gene, CDR1 is SGHRS and CDR2 is YFSETQ. Filled out from reference TRBV5-1 and TRBJ1-3, the complete variable domain reads KAGVTQTPRYLIKTRGQQVTLSCSPISGHRSVSWYQQTPGQGLQFLFEYFSETQRNKGNFPGRFSGRQFSNSRSEMNVSTLELGDSALYLCASSHSFSLLRGSGNTIYFGEGSWLTVV.

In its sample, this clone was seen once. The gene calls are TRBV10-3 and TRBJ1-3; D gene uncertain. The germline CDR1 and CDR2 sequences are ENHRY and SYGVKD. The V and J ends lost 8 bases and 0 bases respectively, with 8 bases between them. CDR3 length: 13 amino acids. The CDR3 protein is CAIGSNSGNTIYF. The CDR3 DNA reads TGTGCCATCGGGAGTAACTCTGGAAACACCATATATTTT.

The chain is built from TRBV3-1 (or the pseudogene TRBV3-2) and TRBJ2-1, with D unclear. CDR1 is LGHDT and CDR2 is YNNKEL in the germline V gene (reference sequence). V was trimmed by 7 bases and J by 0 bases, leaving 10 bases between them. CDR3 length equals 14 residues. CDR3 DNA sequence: TGTGCCAGCAAGGGCCTACGCTCCTACAATGAGCAGTTCTTC. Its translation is CASKGLRSYNEQFF.

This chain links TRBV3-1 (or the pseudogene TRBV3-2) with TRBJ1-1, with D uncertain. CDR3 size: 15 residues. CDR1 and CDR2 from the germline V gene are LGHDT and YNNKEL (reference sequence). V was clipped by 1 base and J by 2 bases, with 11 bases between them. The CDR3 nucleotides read TGTGCCAGCAGCCAAGTCGTCCTATCAAACACTGAAGCTTTCTTT. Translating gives CASSQVVLSNTEAFF.

CDR3 nucleotide sequence: TGTGCCAGCAGCTTGGGGGCAGTGAACACTGAAGCTTTCTTT. Protein: CASSLGAVNTEAFF. The chain uses TRBV5-8 and TRBJ1-1; D gene uncertain. This CDR3 region has 14 residues. Per germline, CDR1 SGHTS and CDR2 YDEGEE. Trimming removed 0 bases from V and 0 bases from J, with 6 bases in between.

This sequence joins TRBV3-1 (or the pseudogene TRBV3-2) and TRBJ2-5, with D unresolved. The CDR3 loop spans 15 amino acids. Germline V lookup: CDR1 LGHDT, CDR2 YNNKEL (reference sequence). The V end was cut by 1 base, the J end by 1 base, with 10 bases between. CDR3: CASSQASGIQETQYF. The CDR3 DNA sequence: TGTGCCAGCAGCCAAGCATCGGGTATCCAAGAGACCCAGTACTTC.

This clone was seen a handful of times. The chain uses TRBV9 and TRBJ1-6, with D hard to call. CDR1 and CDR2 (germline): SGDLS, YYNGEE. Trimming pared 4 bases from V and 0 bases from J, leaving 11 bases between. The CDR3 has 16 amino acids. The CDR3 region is CASSSRGSSYNSPLHF. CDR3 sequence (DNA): TGTGCCAGCAGCTCCCGGGGATCCTCCTATAATTCACCCCTCCACTTT.

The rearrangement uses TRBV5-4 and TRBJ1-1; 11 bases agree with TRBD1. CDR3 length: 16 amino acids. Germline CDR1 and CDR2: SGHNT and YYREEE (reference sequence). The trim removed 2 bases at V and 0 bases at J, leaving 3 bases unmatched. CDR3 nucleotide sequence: TGTGCCAGCAGCTTTGGGACAGGGGGAGTGAACACTGAAGCTTTCTTT. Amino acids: CASSFGTGGVNTEAFF.

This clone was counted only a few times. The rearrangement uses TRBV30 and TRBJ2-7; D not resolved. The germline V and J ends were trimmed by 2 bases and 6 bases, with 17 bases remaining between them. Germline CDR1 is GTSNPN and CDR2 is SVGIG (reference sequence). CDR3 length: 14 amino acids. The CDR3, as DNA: TGTGCCTGGAGTCTGGCCCCGGCCGGGTTCGAGCAGTACTTC. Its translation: CAWSLAPAGFEQYF.

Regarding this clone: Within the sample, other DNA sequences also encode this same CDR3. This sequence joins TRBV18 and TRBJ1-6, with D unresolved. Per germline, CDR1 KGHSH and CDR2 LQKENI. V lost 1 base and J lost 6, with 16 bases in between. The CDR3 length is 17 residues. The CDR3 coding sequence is TGTGCCAGCTCACCACGGTTTCCAGGTCAAGTTAATTCACCCCTCCACTTT. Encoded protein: CASSPRFPGQVNSPLHF.

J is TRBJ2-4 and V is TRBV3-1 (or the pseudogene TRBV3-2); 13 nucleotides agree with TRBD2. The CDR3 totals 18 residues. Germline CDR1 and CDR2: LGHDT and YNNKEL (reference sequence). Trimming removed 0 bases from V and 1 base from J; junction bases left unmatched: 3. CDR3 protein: CASSQDTSGRVAKNIQYF. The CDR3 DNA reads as TGTGCCAGCAGCCAAGATACTAGCGGGAGGGTCGCCAAAAACATTCAGTACTTC.

This CDR3 is CASSQFFSGNTIYF. CDR3 DNA sequence: TGTGCCAGCAGCCAATTCTTCTCTGGAAACACCATATATTTT. This rearrangement joins TRBV14 to TRBJ1-3; no definite D call. This CDR3 contains 14 residues. The V end was cut by 2 bases, the J end by 0 bases, with 5 bases between. Looked up from germline, CDR1 is SGHDN and CDR2 is FVKESK.

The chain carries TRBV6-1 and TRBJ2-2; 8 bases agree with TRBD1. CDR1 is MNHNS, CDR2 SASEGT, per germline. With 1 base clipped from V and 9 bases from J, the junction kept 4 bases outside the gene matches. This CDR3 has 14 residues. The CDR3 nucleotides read TGTGCCAGCAGTGAAGACAGGGGGGTATGGGAGCTGTTTTTT. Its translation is CASSEDRGVWELFF.

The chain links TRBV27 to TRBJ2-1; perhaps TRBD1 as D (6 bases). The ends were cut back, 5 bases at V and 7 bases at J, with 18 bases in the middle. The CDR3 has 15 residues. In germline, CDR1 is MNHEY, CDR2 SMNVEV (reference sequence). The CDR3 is CASSMNRVGMNEQFF. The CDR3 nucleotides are TGTGCCAGCAGTATGAACAGGGTTGGGATGAATGAGCAGTTCTTC.

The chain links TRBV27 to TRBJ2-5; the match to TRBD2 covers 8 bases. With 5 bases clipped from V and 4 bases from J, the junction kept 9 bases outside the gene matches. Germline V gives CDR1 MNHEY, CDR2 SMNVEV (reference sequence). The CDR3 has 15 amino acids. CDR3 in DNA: TGTGCCAGCAGTCGGGAGGGGCGCATGCTAGAGACCCAGTACTTC. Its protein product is CASSREGRMLETQYF.

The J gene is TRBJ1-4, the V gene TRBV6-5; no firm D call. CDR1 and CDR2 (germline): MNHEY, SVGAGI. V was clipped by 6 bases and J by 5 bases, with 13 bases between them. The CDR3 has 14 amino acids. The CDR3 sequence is CASSPGPINEKLFF. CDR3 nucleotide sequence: TGTGCCAGCAGCCCCGGGCCAATCAATGAAAAACTGTTTTTT.

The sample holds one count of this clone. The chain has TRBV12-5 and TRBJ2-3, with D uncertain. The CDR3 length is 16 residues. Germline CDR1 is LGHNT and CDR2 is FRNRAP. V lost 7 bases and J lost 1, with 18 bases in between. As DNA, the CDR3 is TGTGCTAGTGTCGCAAATATAGGGTTTGGCACAGATACGCAGTATTTT. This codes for CASVANIGFGTDTQYF.

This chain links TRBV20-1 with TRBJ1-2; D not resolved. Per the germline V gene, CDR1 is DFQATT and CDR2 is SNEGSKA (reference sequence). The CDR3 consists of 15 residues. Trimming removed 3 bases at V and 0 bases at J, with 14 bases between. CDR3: CSASRSNEANYGYTF. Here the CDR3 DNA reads TGCAGTGCTAGTCGAAGCAACGAAGCTAACTATGGCTACACCTTC.

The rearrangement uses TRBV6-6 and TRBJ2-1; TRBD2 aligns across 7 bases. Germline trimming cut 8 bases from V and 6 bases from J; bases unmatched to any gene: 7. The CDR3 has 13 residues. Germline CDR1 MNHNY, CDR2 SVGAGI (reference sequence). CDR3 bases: TGTGCCAGCTTAGGAGGGAGGGCCAATGAGCAGTTCTTC. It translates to CASLGGRANEQFF.

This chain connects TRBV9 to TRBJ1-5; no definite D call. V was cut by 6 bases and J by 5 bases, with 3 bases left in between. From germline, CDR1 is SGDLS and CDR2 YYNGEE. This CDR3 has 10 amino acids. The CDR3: CASMHQPQHF. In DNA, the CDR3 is TGTGCCAGCATGCATCAGCCCCAGCATTTT.

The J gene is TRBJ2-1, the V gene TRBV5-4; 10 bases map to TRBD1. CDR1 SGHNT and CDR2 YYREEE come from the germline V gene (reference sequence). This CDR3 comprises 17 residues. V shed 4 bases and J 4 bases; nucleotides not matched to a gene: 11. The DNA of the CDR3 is TGTGCCAGCAGCGCCTATACCGGGACAGGGGTATACAATGAGCAGTTCTTC. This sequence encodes CASSAYTGTGVYNEQFF.

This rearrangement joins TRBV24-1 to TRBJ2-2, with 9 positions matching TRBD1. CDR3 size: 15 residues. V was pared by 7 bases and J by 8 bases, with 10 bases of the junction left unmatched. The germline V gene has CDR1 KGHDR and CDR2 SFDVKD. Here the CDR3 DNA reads TGTGCCACCAGCAGTATCACAGGGGGCCGTGGGGAGCTGTTTTTT. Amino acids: CATSSITGGRGELFF.

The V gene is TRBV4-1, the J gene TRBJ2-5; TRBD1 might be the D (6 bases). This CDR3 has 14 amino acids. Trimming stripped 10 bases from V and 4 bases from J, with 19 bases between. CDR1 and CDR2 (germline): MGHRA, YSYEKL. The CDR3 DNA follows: TGCGCCACCAAGTCGCAGGGGTCAGGAGAGACCCAGTACTTC. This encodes CATKSQGSGETQYF.

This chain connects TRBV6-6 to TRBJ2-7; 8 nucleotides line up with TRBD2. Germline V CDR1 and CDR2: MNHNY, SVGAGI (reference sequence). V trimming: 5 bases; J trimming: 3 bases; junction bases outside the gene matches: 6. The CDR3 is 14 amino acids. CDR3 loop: CASSTSGTSYEQYF. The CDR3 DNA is TGTGCCAGCAGTACGTCCGGGACTAGCTACGAGCAGTACTTC.